The 26 T cell receptor beta chains listed next were all sequenced from one sample in a study of shared clonotypes between healthy human individuals. Libraries were prepared by immunoSEQ multiplex PCR; TCRdb keeps only in-frame clonotypes and omits some of them. The sample lists about 520,000 clones, roughly 80% occurring once. The sequenced sample consisted of PBMCs. The receptors derive from a woman in her forties in good health. Some clones in this sample may be carry-over from other donors' samples.

The count of this clone is one. This sequence is one base from a far larger clone and is likely a read error. This sample includes further DNA sequences coding for the same CDR3. CDR3 amino acids: CASSLAGGPGDTQYF. The CDR3 nucleotides are TGTGCCAGCAGTTTAGCGGGAGGGCCAGGGGATACGCAGTATTTT. The genes are TRBV28 and TRBJ2-3, with 9 bases that match TRBD2. This CDR3 has 15 residues. The V segment lost 2 bases and the J segment 6 bases; nucleotides outside the gene matches: 6. Germline V gene lookup returns CDR1 MDHEN and CDR2 SYDVKM. The full variable domain, with the rest looked up from reference TRBV28 and TRBJ2-3, is DVKVTQSSRYLVKRTGEKVFLECVQDMDHENMFWYRQDPGLGLRLIYFSYDVKMKEKGDIPEGYSVSREKKERFSLILESASTNQTSMYLCASSLAGGPGDTQYFGPGTRLTVL.

V is TRBV5-1 and J is TRBJ2-5; no firm D call. The germline V gene has CDR1 SGHRS and CDR2 YFSETQ. The CDR3 extends over 15 amino acids. Trimming removed 4 bases at V and 3 bases at J, with 16 bases between. The CDR3 coding sequence is TGCGCCAGCAGCCTCCTGCTAGGGTCAGAAGAGACCCAGTACTTC. This translates into CASSLLLGSEETQYF.

The chain has TRBV7-9 and TRBJ2-7; the D gene is possibly TRBD2 (6 bases). V was shortened by 4 bases and J by 7 bases, with 8 bases between the two germline ends. Germline V CDR1 and CDR2: SEHNR, FQNEAQ (reference sequence). The CDR3 length is 11 residues. CDR3 sequence reads: CASSYGGEQYF. The CDR3 nucleotides are TGTGCCAGCAGCTACGGGGGTGAGCAGTACTTC.

There are a few counts of this clone. The V call is TRBV11-1, the J call TRBJ2-1; 13 nucleotides agree with TRBD2. CDR3 length equals 15 residues. The germline gives CDR1 SGHAT, CDR2 FQDESV (reference sequence). The J segment lost 8 bases and the V segment lost 6 bases, leaving 7 bases of the junction unmatched. The CDR3 DNA follows: TGTGCCAGCAGTACGCGGACTAGCGGGAGCGATGAGCAGTTCTTC. This gives the protein CASSTRTSGSDEQFF.

This chain connects TRBV9 to TRBJ2-7, with 10 bases fitting TRBD2. Germline CDR1 is SGDLS and CDR2 is YYNGEE. With V trimmed by 3 bases and J by 5 bases, 8 bases remained unmatched. The CDR3 has 15 amino acids. The CDR3 DNA is TGTGCCAGCAGCGCGCCAGCGGGAGGGTTCGACGAGCAGTACTTC. Its protein product is CASSAPAGGFDEQYF.

The chain has TRBV7-9 and TRBJ2-5; 7 nucleotides line up with TRBD2. CDR3 length equals 15 residues. CDR1 SEHNR and CDR2 FQNEAQ come from the germline V gene (reference sequence). V was pared by 5 bases and J by 4 bases, with 10 bases of the junction left unmatched. The CDR3 loop reads CASSLGGTVTETQYF. Written as DNA, the CDR3 is TGTGCCAGCAGCCTGGGGGGGACGGTGACAGAGACCCAGTACTTC.

This clone was counted a few times. With a far larger clone one base away, a read error is the likely cause. The V gene is TRBV10-3, the J gene TRBJ2-5, with D unresolved. CDR1 and CDR2 from the germline V gene are ENHRY and SYGVKD. Trimming stripped 2 bases from V and 1 base from J, with 11 bases between. CDR3 size: 15 residues. CDR3 bases: TGTGCCATCAGTGAGGTGGTGGAACTCCAAGAGACCCAGTACTTC. The encoded protein is CAISEVVELQETQYF.

The rearrangement links TRBV29-1 to TRBJ2-2; D not resolved. This CDR3 is built from 13 residues. V lost 7 bases and J lost 7, with 16 bases in between. Germline values: CDR1 SQVTM, CDR2 ANQGSEA. This CDR3 reads CSARVAEGGELFF. CDR3 in DNA: TGCAGCGCCAGAGTGGCGGAAGGCGGGGAGCTGTTTTTT.

Only a few counts were recorded for this clone. The rearrangement joins TRBV7-2 to TRBJ1-5, with D possibly TRBD1 on 6 matching bases. This CDR3 spans 15 amino acids. Germline CDR1 SGHTA, CDR2 FQGNSA. Trimming took off 1 base at V and 5 bases at J, with 12 bases between the two ends. CDR3 coding DNA: TGTGCCAGCAGCTTAGGGCGCGGGGGCGATCAGCCCCAGCATTTT. Protein: CASSLGRGGDQPQHF. Using reference TRBV7-2 and TRBJ1-5 for the parts outside the CDR3, the full variable domain is GAGVSQSPSNKVTEKGKDVELRCDPISGHTALYWYRQSLGQGLEFLIYFQGNSAPDKSGLPSDRFSAERTGGSVSTLTIQRTQQEDSAVYLCASSLGRGGDQPQHFGDGTRLSIL.

The V gene is TRBV5-6, the J gene TRBJ2-3; possibly TRBD2 for D (7 bases). The germline CDR1 and CDR2 sequences are SGHDT and YYEEEE. CDR3 length: 16 amino acids. The germline V and J ends were trimmed by 4 bases and 1 base, with 16 bases remaining between them. CDR3 sequence reads: CASSPWGRERTDTQYF. The CDR3 DNA reads as TGTGCCAGCAGCCCGTGGGGGCGGGAGCGCACAGATACGCAGTATTTT.

This clone was seen just once. The chain is built from TRBV28 and TRBJ2-2; D is perhaps TRBD2 (5 bases). Trimming left V 7 bases short and J 5 bases short, with 8 bases between. In germline, CDR1 is MDHEN, CDR2 SYDVKM. The CDR3 sequence is 12 residues long. CDR3 sequence (DNA): TGTGCCAGCATTAGAGGGACCGGGGAGCTGTTTTTT. Its protein product is CASIRGTGELFF.

The chain has TRBV7-3 and TRBJ1-1; D remains ambiguous. The CDR3 has 15 amino acids. Per the germline V gene, CDR1 is SGHTA and CDR2 is FQGTGA. V was shortened by 2 bases and J by 1 base, with 11 bases between the two germline ends. In DNA, the CDR3 is TGTGCCAGCAGCTTAGGGCAGTCTTGGAACACTGAAGCTTTCTTT. This encodes CASSLGQSWNTEAFF.

The chain is built from TRBV19 and TRBJ2-1; D gene uncertain. There are 13 residues in the CDR3. V lost 1 base and J 12 bases, leaving 13 bases between the germline ends. Germline CDR1 is LNHDA and CDR2 is SQIVND (reference sequence). The chain's CDR3 is CASSIGPRIGQFF. The CDR3 region has the DNA TGTGCCAGTAGTATAGGACCTAGGATAGGGCAGTTCTTC.

This clone appeared a few times. This rearrangement joins TRBV28 to TRBJ1-2; a possible D gene is TRBD1 (5 bases). The CDR3 is 13 amino acids. CDR1 is MDHEN, CDR2 SYDVKM, per germline. Trimming stripped 10 bases from V and 8 bases from J, with 20 bases between. In DNA, the CDR3 is TGTGCCACCCCCGAGCCGGGGCTGGAAGGCTACACCTTC. Translated: CATPEPGLEGYTF.

Details on this clone: A far larger clone is off by one base, so a read error is likely. Other DNA sequences in the same sample also yield this CDR3. The rearrangement uses TRBV5-4 and TRBJ1-2; 9 positions match TRBD1. The ends lost 4 bases at V and 0 bases at J; junction bases unmatched: 4. The CDR3 sequence is 15 residues long. Germline V gene data show CDR1 as SGHNT and CDR2 as YYREEE (reference sequence). The chain's CDR3 is CASSLGDRANYGYTF. CDR3 nucleotide sequence: TGTGCCAGCAGCCTCGGGGACAGGGCTAACTATGGCTACACCTTC.

The J gene is TRBJ2-1, the V gene TRBV7-8; D is unresolved. The V gene lost 8 bases and the J gene lost 3 bases, with 5 bases spanning the gap. The CDR3 runs 11 residues. Germline-derived CDR1 and CDR2 are SGHVS and FQNEAQ. The CDR3 coding sequence is TGTGCCAGCGGGTACTACAATGAGCAGTTCTTC. The encoded protein is CASGYYNEQFF. Together with reference TRBV7-8 and TRBJ2-1, the CDR3 gives the full variable domain: GAGVSQSPRYKVAKRGQDVALRCDPISGHVSLFWYQQALGQGPEFLTYFQNEAQLDKSGLPSDRFFAERPEGSVSTLKIQRTQQEDSAVYLCASGYYNEQFFGPGTRLTVL.

About this clone: A far larger clone is one base from this, pointing to a likely read error. The chain recombines TRBV19 with TRBJ1-3; D ambiguous. CDR1 is LNHDA, CDR2 SQIVND, per germline (reference sequence). The CDR3 runs 13 residues. The CDR3 protein is CASRRYSRNTIYF. The CDR3 nucleotides read TGTGCCAGTAGAAGGTACTCTAGAAACACCATATATTTT.

For this clone: This likely came from a read error, as a far larger clone is one base away. The rearrangement joins TRBV27 to TRBJ2-7, with unresolved D. The CDR3 covers 11 residues. Germline V gene lookup returns CDR1 MNHEY and CDR2 SMNVEV (reference sequence). The CDR3 spells CDSSFLYEQYF. CDR3 nucleotides: TGTGACAGCAGTTTCCTCTACGAGCAGTACTTC.

This clone was recorded many times. This rearrangement joins TRBV28 to TRBJ2-1; 7 bases are a match to TRBD2. V was pared by 5 bases and J by 0 bases, with 4 bases of the junction left unmatched. There are 15 residues in the CDR3. CDR1 MDHEN and CDR2 SYDVKM come from the germline V gene. The CDR3 spells CASSSLAVSYNEQFF. In DNA form, the CDR3 reads TGTGCCAGCAGTAGCCTAGCGGTCTCCTACAATGAGCAGTTCTTC.

The V and J genes are TRBV6-1 and TRBJ2-5; 7 bases line up with TRBD1. The CDR3 consists of 15 residues. Unmatched junction bases numbered 12, after V lost 6 bases and J lost 5 bases. Per germline, CDR1 MNHNS and CDR2 SASEGT. The chain's CDR3 is CASREGTENWETQYF. The CDR3, as DNA: TGTGCCAGCAGAGAGGGGACAGAAAACTGGGAGACCCAGTACTTC.

On this clone itself: This is likely an artifact of a read error, given a far larger clone one base away. This chain links TRBV5-1 with TRBJ1-5; D call uncertain. This CDR3 comprises 19 residues. Germline assignment: CDR1 SGHRS and CDR2 YFSETQ. CDR3 sequence: CASSPPQARPEHSDQPQHF. Written as DNA, the CDR3 is TGCGCCAGCAGCCCTCCCCAGGCCCGACCCGAACATAGCGATCAGCCCCAGCATTTT.

As for this clone: A read error is the likely source, as a far larger clone sits one nucleotide away. The genes are TRBV7-9 and TRBJ2-5, with TRBD2 matching over 9 bases. The CDR3 loop spans 17 amino acids. Germline loops: CDR1 SEHNR, CDR2 FQNEAQ (reference sequence). With 5 bases clipped from V and 5 bases from J, the junction kept 15 bases outside the gene matches. CDR3 in amino acids: CASSHRNSGRFGETQYF. In DNA form, the CDR3 reads TGTGCCAGCAGCCATAGGAATAGCGGGAGATTCGGGGAGACCCAGTACTTC.

The rearrangement joins TRBV7-3 to TRBJ2-2; TRBD2 is a possible D gene (6 bases). The V gene's germline CDR1 is SGHTA and CDR2 FQGTGA. V lost 2 bases and J lost 2, with 12 bases in between. The CDR3 is made up of 16 amino acids. The CDR3 here is CASSLAGRDNTGELFF. CDR3 sequence (DNA): TGTGCCAGCAGCTTAGCGGGGCGCGATAACACCGGGGAGCTGTTTTTT.

This clone has a single count. The chain employs TRBV5-8 and TRBJ1-4; unclear D gene. Germline loops: CDR1 SGHTS, CDR2 YDEGEE. The CDR3 sequence is 17 residues long. V gave up 0 bases and J gave up 4 bases, with 16 bases separating them. The CDR3 sequence: CASSLVLRGKINEKLFF. The CDR3 nucleotides are TGTGCCAGCAGCTTGGTGCTACGAGGGAAAATTAATGAAAAACTGTTTTTT.

The V and J genes are TRBV11-2 and TRBJ2-3; the match to TRBD2 covers 10 bases. CDR3 length equals 15 residues. J lost 3 bases, V lost 5 bases, and 5 bases had no gene match. In germline, CDR1 is SGHAT, CDR2 FQNNGV. CDR3 sequence (DNA): TGTGCCAGCAGCGCCTCTAGCGGGAGTACAGATACGCAGTATTTT. Protein: CASSASSGSTDTQYF.

The V gene is TRBV11-2, the J gene TRBJ2-1; 11 nucleotides line up with TRBD2. The length of the CDR3 is 16 residues. Germline-derived CDR1 and CDR2 are SGHAT and FQNNGV. V lost 7 bases to trimming and J lost 8 bases; unmatched junction nucleotides: 13. The chain's CDR3 is CASILSLAGGGDEQFF. CDR3 DNA sequence: TGTGCCAGCATCCTGTCCCTAGCGGGAGGCGGGGATGAGCAGTTCTTC.